These 22 T cell receptor beta chains came from one sample sequenced in a study of regulatory T cells in long-lasting Graves disease. The time point here: newly diagnosed GD, antithyroid drugs for less than 3 months. TCR sequences were obtained from RNA taken from PBMCs. In building TCR beta libraries, iRepertoire HTBI primers were used together with Arm-PCR of CDR3 regions. TCRdb ran MiXCR on the multiplex PCR reads and lists one entry per CDR3 protein. Of fewer than 500,000 distinct CDR3 sequences listed, about 16% are singletons. This sample was also put to use in a study of T cells in Graves' hyperthyroidism and ophthalmopathy.

The specimen was peripheral blood mononuclear cells (PBMCs), collected at new diagnosis, from a patient treated with antithyroid drugs. The receptors were gathered from a man aged 35-49 years with Graves disease.

This clonotype was counted many times. The chain employs TRBV7-3 and TRBJ2-3, with D possibly TRBD1 on 5 matching bases. Germline V lookup: CDR1 SGHTA, CDR2 FQGTGA. V dropped 6 bases and J dropped 4 bases, with 11 bases sitting between them. This CDR3 region has 13 residues. The CDR3 nucleotides read TGTGCCAGCAGTGCTACAGGCCCAGATACGCAGTATTTT. Its translation: CASSATGPDTQYF.

The V gene is TRBV9, the J gene TRBJ2-2; D assignment may be TRBD1 or TRBD2 (6 bases each). Germline V CDR1 and CDR2: SGDLS, YYNGEE. This CDR3 has 16 residues. Trimming left V 0 bases short and J 4 bases short, with 13 bases between. Here the CDR3 reads CASSVVSGASTGELFF. The DNA of the CDR3 is TGTGCCAGCAGCGTAGTTTCGGGGGCGAGCACCGGGGAGCTGTTTTTT.

This clonotype has at least ten counts. The chain employs TRBV3-1 and TRBJ2-2; 7 bases line up with TRBD2. This CDR3 is 16 amino acids long. Germline V CDR1 and CDR2: LGHDT, YNNKEL (reference sequence). J lost 1 base, V lost 1 base, and 3 bases had no gene match. The CDR3 DNA reads as TGTGCCAGCAGCCAAGGGCCGGGAGGGAACACCGGGGAGCTGTTTTTT. Encoded protein: CASSQGPGGNTGELFF. Using reference TRBV3-1 and TRBJ2-2 for the parts outside the CDR3, the full variable domain is DTAVSQTPKYLVTQMGNDKSIKCEQNLGHDTMYWYKQDSKKFLKIMFSYNNKELIINETVPNRFSPKSPDKAHLNLHINSLELGDSAVYFCASSQGPGGNTGELFFGEGSRLTVL.

This clonotype was found many times. The V gene is TRBV5-1, the J gene TRBJ2-1; 11 bases match TRBD2. CDR3 length equals 15 residues. CDR1 is SGHRS and CDR2 is YFSETQ in the germline V gene. Trimming cost V 4 bases and J 5 bases; bases outside gene matches: 5. The CDR3 bases are TGCGCCAGCAGCACCGGGACTAGCGGAAACAATGAGCAGTTCTTC. Translated, it gives CASSTGTSGNNEQFF.

This chain uses TRBV6-1 with TRBJ2-7, with 12 nucleotides matching TRBD2. The germline CDR1 and CDR2 sequences are MNHNS and SASEGT. Trimming cost V 5 bases and J 9 bases; bases outside gene matches: 14. This CDR3 region has 16 residues. The CDR3 DNA is TGTGCCAGCAGTCCTTTACAGACTAGCGGGAGTTCGTCGCAGTACTTC. This codes for CASSPLQTSGSSSQYF.

The sample holds a few counts of this clonotype. This chain connects TRBV7-2 to TRBJ1-3; D unresolved. V was cut by 1 base and J by 0 bases, with 4 bases left in between. The CDR3 runs to 14 residues. Germline loops: CDR1 SGHTA, CDR2 FQGNSA. The CDR3 coding sequence is TGTGCCAGCAGCTTAGAATTCTCTGGAAACACCATATATTTT. Translation: CASSLEFSGNTIYF.

There are a few counts of this clonotype. The chain joins TRBV6-5 to TRBJ2-7, with 7 bases lining up with TRBD2. Germline CDR1 MNHEY, CDR2 SVGAGI. V dropped 4 bases and J dropped 4; count of bases not matched to a gene: 13. There are 16 residues in the CDR3. CDR3 nucleotides: TGTGCCAGCAGTTTCACCACAACTAGCGCGCTTTACGAGCAGTACTTC. This gives the protein CASSFTTTSALYEQYF.

This clonotype was recorded at least ten times. This chain connects TRBV5-1 to TRBJ2-1; 7 nucleotides line up with TRBD2. This CDR3 has 14 amino acids. The V gene's germline CDR1 is SGHRS and CDR2 YFSETQ. The ends lost 6 bases at V and 8 bases at J; junction bases unmatched: 11. The DNA for the CDR3 is TGCGCCAGCAACAGAGCGGGATCAGGTGATGAGCAGTTCTTC. It specifies CASNRAGSGDEQFF.

This clonotype has ten or more counts. The chain has TRBV25-1 and TRBJ1-2, with D perhaps matching TRBD1 (5 bases). CDR1 and CDR2 from the germline V gene are MGHDK and SYGVNS. The CDR3 length is 14 residues. The V end was cut by 6 bases, the J end by 5 bases, with 16 bases between. The CDR3 region has the DNA TGTGCCAGCAGCGCTTTCGGGACGTCTTATGGCTACACCTTC. Translated, it gives CASSAFGTSYGYTF.

This clonotype came up many times. The rearrangement uses TRBV7-9 and TRBJ2-7; the match to TRBD2 covers 15 bases. Germline lookup yields CDR1 SEHNR and CDR2 FQNEAQ (reference sequence). V shed 4 bases and J 7 bases; nucleotides not matched to a gene: 11. The CDR3 length is 17 residues. The CDR3 region is CASSWPSGLAGGPEQYF. Here the CDR3 DNA reads TGTGCCAGCAGCTGGCCAAGCGGACTAGCGGGAGGGCCGGAGCAGTACTTC.

This clonotype was seen ten or more times. The chain has TRBV5-1 and TRBJ2-1; maybe TRBD2 (6 bases). V lost 2 bases and J 1 base, leaving 10 bases between the germline ends. Germline V gene sequence: CDR1 SGHRS, CDR2 YFSETQ. This CDR3 is built from 15 residues. CDR3 region: CASSFSGLSYNEQFF. In DNA form, the CDR3 reads TGCGCCAGCAGCTTTAGCGGTCTGTCCTACAATGAGCAGTTCTTC.

This clonotype has a count of ten or more. The chain carries TRBV11-1 and TRBJ2-3; 8 positions match TRBD2. The CDR3 consists of 16 residues. Trimming took 3 bases from V and 1 from J; bases not matched to a gene: 6. CDR1 is SGHAT, CDR2 FQDESV, per germline (reference sequence). In nucleotides, the CDR3 is TGTGCCAGCAGCTTGGAAGACGGGAGGGGCACAGATACGCAGTATTTT. Translated: CASSLEDGRGTDTQYF.

V usage is TRBV7-8 and J usage is TRBJ2-2; D gene ambiguous. The V gene lost 0 bases and the J gene lost 5 bases, with 10 bases spanning the gap. The CDR3 covers 15 residues. CDR1 is SGHVS and CDR2 is FQNEAQ in the germline V gene. CDR3 DNA sequence: TGTGCCAGCAGCTTAGCAAGGACCTCGACCGGGGAGCTGTTTTTT. Protein: CASSLARTSTGELFF. The full variable domain, with the rest looked up from reference TRBV7-8 and TRBJ2-2, is GAGVSQSPRYKVAKRGQDVALRCDPISGHVSLFWYQQALGQGPEFLTYFQNEAQLDKSGLPSDRFFAERPEGSVSTLKIQRTQQEDSAVYLCASSLARTSTGELFFGEGSRLTVL.

There are many counts of this clonotype. This chain connects TRBV28 to TRBJ2-3; 7 nucleotides align to TRBD2. Per the germline V gene, CDR1 is MDHEN and CDR2 is SYDVKM. The CDR3 sequence is 18 residues long. After removal of 5 bases from V and 5 bases from J, the junction contained 19 bases not matched to a gene. CDR3 amino acids: CASSTTPTSDLDEDTQYF. In nucleotides, the CDR3 is TGTGCCAGCAGTACGACCCCAACTAGCGACCTCGATGAAGATACGCAGTATTTT. Complete variable domain (other parts from reference TRBV28 and TRBJ2-3): DVKVTQSSRYLVKRTGEKVFLECVQDMDHENMFWYRQDPGLGLRLIYFSYDVKMKEKGDIPEGYSVSREKKERFSLILESASTNQTSMYLCASSTTPTSDLDEDTQYFGPGTRLTVL.

This clonotype was seen a handful of times. An end of the junction does not agree with germline; a read error may underlie this. The V and J genes are TRBV20-1 and TRBJ2-1; TRBD2 aligns across 8 bases. The CDR3 is 13 amino acids. In germline, CDR1 is DFQATT, CDR2 SNEGSKA (reference sequence). CDR3 DNA sequence: TGCAGTGCTAGAGATCGGGGGACTAGAGGTTTGCTCTTC. This codes for CSARDRGTRGLLF.

This clonotype has only a few counts. V usage is TRBV29-1 and J usage is TRBJ2-3; perhaps TRBD2 as D (6 bases). Trimming removed 5 bases at V and 5 bases at J, with 11 bases between. Germline V gene sequence: CDR1 SQVTM, CDR2 ANQGSEA. This CDR3 has 12 amino acids. As DNA, the CDR3 is TGCAGCGTTCAGGGAGCGGGAGATACGCAGTATTTT. Translated: CSVQGAGDTQYF.

The chain couples TRBV10-3 to TRBJ2-1; D is ambiguous. The V gene's germline CDR1 is ENHRY and CDR2 SYGVKD. This CDR3 spans 15 amino acids. Trimming removed 0 bases at V and 0 bases at J, with 6 bases between. CDR3 loop: CAISESMSSYNEQFF. As DNA, the CDR3 is TGTGCCATCAGTGAGTCGATGAGCTCCTACAATGAGCAGTTCTTC.

This clonotype was detected many times. This chain links TRBV13 with TRBJ2-7, with 7 bases matching TRBD1. CDR3 length equals 14 residues. Germline CDR1 PRHDT, CDR2 FYEKMQ (reference sequence). Trimming at V came to 4 bases and at J to 7 bases, leaving 10 bases not matched to a gene. CDR3 in DNA: TGTGCCAGCAGCTCCAGGACAGGACGGTGGGAGCAGTACTTC. Amino acid sequence: CASSSRTGRWEQYF.

The J gene is TRBJ1-1, the V gene TRBV5-8; the match to TRBD1 covers 7 bases. Germline-derived CDR1 and CDR2 are SGHTS and YDEGEE. This CDR3 has 16 residues. With 4 bases clipped from V and 0 bases from J, the junction kept 9 bases outside the gene matches. The CDR3 nucleotides are TGTGCCAGCAGCGGGGGACAGCCTTACGTGAACACTGAAGCTTTCTTT. This gives the protein CASSGGQPYVNTEAFF. Complete variable domain (other parts from reference TRBV5-8 and TRBJ1-1): EAGVTQSPTHLIKTRGQQATLRCSPISGHTSVYWYQQALGLGLQFLLWYDEGEERNRGNFPPRFSGRQFPNYSSELNVNALELEDSALYLCASSGGQPYVNTEAFFGQGTRLTVV.

This sequence joins TRBV6-2 or TRBV6-3 and TRBJ2-1; D gene unclear. Trimming took 8 bases from V and 7 from J, leaving 18 bases between them. This CDR3 has 14 amino acids. Germline CDR1 reads MNHEY; CDR2 reads SVGEGT. DNA for the CDR3: TGTGCCAGCCGTTTTGGCCCCTCCGGTAATGAGCAGTTCTTC. This encodes CASRFGPSGNEQFF.

This clonotype was counted ten times or more. This chain links TRBV7-9 with TRBJ1-1; D call uncertain. Trimming removed 0 bases at V and 1 base at J, with 9 bases between. The CDR3 sequence is 15 residues long. CDR1 is SEHNR and CDR2 is FQNEAQ in the germline V gene (reference sequence). CDR3 in amino acids: CASSLASDGNTEAFF. The DNA for the CDR3 is TGTGCCAGCAGCTTAGCCAGTGACGGGAACACTGAAGCTTTCTTT.

This chain links TRBV5-4 with TRBJ2-1; D may be TRBD1 or TRBD2 (5 bases each). This CDR3 is built from 17 residues. V dropped 3 bases and J dropped 0 bases, with 16 bases sitting between them. Germline lookup yields CDR1 SGHNT and CDR2 YYREEE (reference sequence). CDR3 sequence (DNA): TGTGCCAGCAGCTATTCTCGGGGCAGTAGCTCCTACAATGAGCAGTTCTTC. It codes for CASSYSRGSSSYNEQFF.